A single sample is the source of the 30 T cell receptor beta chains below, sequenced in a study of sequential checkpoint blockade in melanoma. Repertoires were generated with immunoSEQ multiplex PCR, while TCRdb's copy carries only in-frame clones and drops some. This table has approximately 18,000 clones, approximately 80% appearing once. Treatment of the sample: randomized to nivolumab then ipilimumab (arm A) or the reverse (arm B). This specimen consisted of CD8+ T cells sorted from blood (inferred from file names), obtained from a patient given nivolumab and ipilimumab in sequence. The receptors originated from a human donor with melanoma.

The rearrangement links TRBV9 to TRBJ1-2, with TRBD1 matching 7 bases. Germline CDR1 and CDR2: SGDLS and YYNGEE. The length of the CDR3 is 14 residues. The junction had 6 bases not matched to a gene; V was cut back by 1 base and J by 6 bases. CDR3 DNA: TGTGCCAGCAGCGTACAGGGGGGTATGGATGGCTACACCTTC. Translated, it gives CASSVQGGMDGYTF.

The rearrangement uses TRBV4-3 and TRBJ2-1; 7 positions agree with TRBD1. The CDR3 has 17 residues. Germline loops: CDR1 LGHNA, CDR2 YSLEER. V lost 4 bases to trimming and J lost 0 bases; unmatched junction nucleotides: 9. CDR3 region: CASSPGTATNSYNEQFF. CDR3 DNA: TGCGCCAGCAGCCCTGGGACAGCCACTAACTCCTACAATGAGCAGTTCTTC.

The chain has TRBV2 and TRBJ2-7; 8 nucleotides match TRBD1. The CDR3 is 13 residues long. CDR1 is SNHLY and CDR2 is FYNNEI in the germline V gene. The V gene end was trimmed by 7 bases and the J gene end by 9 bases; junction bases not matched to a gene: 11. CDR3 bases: TGTGCCAGCAACCCCGACAGGGGCCCGTGGCAGTACTTC. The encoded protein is CASNPDRGPWQYF.

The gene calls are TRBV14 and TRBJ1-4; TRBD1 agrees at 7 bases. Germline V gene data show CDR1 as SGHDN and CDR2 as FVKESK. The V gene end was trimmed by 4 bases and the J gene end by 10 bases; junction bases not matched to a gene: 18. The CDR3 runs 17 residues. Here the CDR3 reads CASSPSTGKGERRKLFF. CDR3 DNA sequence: TGTGCCAGCAGCCCTTCGACAGGGAAGGGTGAAAGGCGAAAACTGTTTTTT.

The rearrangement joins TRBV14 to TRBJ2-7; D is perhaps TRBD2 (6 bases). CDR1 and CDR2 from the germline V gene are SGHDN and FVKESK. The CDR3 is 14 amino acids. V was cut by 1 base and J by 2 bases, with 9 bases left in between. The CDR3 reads CASSQVLAPYEQYF. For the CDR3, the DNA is TGTGCCAGCAGCCAAGTACTAGCCCCCTACGAGCAGTACTTC. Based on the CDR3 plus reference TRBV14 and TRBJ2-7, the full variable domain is EAGVTQFPSHSVIEKGQTVTLRCDPISGHDNLYWYRRVMGKEIKFLLHFVKESKQDESGMPNNRFLAERTGGTYSTLKVQPAELEDSGVYFCASSQVLAPYEQYFGPGTRLTVT.

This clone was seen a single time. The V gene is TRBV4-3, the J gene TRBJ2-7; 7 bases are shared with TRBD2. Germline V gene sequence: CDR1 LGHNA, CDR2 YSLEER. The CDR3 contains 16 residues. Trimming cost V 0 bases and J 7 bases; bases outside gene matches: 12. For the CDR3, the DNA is TGCGCCAGCAGCCAAGATAGGAGCGGGGCCTTAAGGGAGCAGTACTTC. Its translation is CASSQDRSGALREQYF.

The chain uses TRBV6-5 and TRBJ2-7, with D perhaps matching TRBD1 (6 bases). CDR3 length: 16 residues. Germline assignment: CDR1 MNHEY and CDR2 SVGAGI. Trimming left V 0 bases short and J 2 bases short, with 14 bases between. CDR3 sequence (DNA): TGTGCCAGCAGTTACTCAGAAACCCAGGGGACCTACGAGCAGTACTTC. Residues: CASSYSETQGTYEQYF.

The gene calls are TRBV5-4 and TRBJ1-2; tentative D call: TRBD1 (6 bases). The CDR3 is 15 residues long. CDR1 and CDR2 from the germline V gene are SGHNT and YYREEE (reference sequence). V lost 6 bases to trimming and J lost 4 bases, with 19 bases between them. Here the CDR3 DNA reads TGTGCCAGCACTCGCACAGGGATTTACTCCTATGGCTACACCTTC. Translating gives CASTRTGIYSYGYTF.

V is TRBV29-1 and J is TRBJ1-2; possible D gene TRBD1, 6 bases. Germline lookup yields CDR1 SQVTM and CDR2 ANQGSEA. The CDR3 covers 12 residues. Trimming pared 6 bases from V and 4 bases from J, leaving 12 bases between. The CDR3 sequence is CSVGAGVYGYTF. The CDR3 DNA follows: TGCAGCGTGGGGGCCGGGGTCTATGGCTACACCTTC.

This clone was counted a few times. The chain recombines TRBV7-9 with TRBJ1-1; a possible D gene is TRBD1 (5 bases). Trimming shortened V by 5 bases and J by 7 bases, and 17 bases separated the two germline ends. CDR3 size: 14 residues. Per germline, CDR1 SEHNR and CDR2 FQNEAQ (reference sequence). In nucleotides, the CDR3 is TGTGCCAGCAGCGTCCGACAGTGGGGAGGTGAAGCTTTCTTT. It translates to CASSVRQWGGEAFF. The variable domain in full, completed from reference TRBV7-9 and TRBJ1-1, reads DTGVSQNPRHKITKRGQNVTFRCDPISEHNRLYWYRQTLGQGPEFLTYFQNEAQLEKSRLLSDRFSAERPKGSFSTLEIQRTEQGDSAMYLCASSVRQWGGEAFFGQGTRLTVV.

This chain's CDR3 is CAIRGQGNPGANVLTF. Written as DNA, the CDR3 is TGTGCCATCAGGGGACAGGGGAACCCTGGGGCCAACGTCCTGACTTTC. The genes are TRBV10-3 and TRBJ2-6; TRBD1 matches 10 bases. Germline trimming cut 6 bases from V and 2 bases from J; bases unmatched to any gene: 4. The CDR3 is 16 amino acids. The germline V gene encodes CDR1 ENHRY and CDR2 SYGVKD.

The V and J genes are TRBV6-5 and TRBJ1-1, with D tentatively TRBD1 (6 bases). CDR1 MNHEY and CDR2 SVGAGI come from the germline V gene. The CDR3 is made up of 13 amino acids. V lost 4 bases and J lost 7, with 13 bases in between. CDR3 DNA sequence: TGTGCCAGCAGTTTACCAGACAGGCGTGAAGCTTTCTTT. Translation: CASSLPDRREAFF.

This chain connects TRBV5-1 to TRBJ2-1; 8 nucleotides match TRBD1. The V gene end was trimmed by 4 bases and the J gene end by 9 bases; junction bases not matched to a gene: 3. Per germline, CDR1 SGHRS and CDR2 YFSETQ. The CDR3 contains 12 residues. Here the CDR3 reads CASSAGGGEQFF. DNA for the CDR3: TGCGCCAGCAGCGCAGGGGGCGGTGAGCAGTTCTTC. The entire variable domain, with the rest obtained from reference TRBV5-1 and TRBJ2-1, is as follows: KAGVTQTPRYLIKTRGQQVTLSCSPISGHRSVSWYQQTPGQGLQFLFEYFSETQRNKGNFPGRFSGRQFSNSRSEMNVSTLELGDSALYLCASSAGGGEQFFGPGTRLTVL.

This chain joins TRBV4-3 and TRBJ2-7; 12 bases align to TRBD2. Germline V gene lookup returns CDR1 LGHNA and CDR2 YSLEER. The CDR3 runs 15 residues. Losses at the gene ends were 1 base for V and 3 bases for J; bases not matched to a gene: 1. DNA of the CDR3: TGCGCCAGCAGCCAAGGGACTAGCGGGAACTACGAGCAGTACTTC. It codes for CASSQGTSGNYEQYF.

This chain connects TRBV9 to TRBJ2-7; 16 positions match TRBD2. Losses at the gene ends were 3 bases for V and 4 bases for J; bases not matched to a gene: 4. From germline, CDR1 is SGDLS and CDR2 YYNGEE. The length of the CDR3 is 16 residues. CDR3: CASSDGTSGRAYEQYF. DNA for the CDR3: TGTGCCAGCAGCGACGGGACTAGCGGGAGGGCTTACGAGCAGTACTTC.

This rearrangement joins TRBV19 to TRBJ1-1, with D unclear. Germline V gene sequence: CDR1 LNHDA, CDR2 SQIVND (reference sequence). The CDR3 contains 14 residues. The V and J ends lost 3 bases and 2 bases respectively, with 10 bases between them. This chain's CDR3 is CASSISPLNTEAFF. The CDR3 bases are TGTGCCAGTAGTATTAGTCCATTAAACACTGAAGCTTTCTTT.

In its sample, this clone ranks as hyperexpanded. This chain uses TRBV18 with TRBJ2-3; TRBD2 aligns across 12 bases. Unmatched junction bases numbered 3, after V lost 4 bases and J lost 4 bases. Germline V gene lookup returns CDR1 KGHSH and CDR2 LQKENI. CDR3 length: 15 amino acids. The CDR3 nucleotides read TGTGCCAGCTCACGGACTAGCGGGAAAGCAGATACGCAGTATTTT. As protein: CASSRTSGKADTQYF.

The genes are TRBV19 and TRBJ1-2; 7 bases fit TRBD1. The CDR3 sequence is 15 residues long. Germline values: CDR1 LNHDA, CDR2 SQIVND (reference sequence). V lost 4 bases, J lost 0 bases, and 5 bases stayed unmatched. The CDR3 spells CASSTGTDANYGYTF. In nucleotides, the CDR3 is TGTGCCAGTAGTACGGGGACAGACGCTAACTATGGCTACACCTTC.

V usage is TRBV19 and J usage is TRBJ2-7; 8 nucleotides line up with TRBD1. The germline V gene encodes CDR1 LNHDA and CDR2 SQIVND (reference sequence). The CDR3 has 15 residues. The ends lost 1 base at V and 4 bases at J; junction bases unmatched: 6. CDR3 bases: TGTGCCAGTAGTATAGCCGGGACAGGACTTTACGAGCAGTACTTC. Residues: CASSIAGTGLYEQYF. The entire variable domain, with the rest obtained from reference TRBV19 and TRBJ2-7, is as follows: DGGITQSPKYLFRKEGQNVTLSCEQNLNHDAMYWYRQDPGQGLRLIYYSQIVNDFQKGDIAEGYSVSREKKESFPLTVTSAQKNPTAFYLCASSIAGTGLYEQYFGPGTRLTVT.

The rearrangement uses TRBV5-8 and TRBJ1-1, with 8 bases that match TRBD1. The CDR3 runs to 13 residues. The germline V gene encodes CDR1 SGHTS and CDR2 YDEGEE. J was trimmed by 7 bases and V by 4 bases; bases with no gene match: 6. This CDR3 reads CASSPGQGVEAFF. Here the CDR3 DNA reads TGTGCCAGCAGCCCTGGACAGGGAGTTGAAGCTTTCTTT.

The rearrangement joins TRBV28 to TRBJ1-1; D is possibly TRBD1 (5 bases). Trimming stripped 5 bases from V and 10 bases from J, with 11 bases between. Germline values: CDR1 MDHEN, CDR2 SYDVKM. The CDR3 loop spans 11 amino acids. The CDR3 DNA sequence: TGTGCCAGCAGTCGATCAAGGGGAGCTTTCTTT. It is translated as CASSRSRGAFF.

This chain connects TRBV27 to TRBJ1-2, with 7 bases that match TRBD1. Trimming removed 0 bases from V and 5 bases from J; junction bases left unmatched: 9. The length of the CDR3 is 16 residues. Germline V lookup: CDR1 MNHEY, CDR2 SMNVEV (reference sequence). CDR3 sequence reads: CASSLSGQAGGYGYTF. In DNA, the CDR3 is TGTGCCAGCAGTTTATCGGGCCAGGCAGGGGGGTATGGCTACACCTTC.

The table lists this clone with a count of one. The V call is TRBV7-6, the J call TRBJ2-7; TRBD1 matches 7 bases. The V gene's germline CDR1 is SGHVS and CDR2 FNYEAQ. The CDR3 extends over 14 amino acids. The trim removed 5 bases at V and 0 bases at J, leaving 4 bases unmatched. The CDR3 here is CASSPDRYSYEQYF. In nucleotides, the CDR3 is TGTGCCAGCAGCCCGGACAGGTACTCCTACGAGCAGTACTTC.

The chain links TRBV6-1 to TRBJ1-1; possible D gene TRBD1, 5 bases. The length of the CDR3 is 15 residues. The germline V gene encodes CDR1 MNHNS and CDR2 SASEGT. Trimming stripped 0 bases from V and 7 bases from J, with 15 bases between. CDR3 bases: TGTGCCAGCAGTGAAGCGCGAAGGGGCGGGGATGAAGCTTTCTTT. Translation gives CASSEARRGGDEAFF.

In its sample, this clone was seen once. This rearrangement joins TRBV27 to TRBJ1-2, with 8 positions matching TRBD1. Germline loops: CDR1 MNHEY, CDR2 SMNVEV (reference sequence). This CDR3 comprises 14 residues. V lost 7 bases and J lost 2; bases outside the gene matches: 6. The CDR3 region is CASKAGGINYGYTF. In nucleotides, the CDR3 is TGTGCCAGCAAAGCAGGGGGCATAAACTATGGCTACACCTTC.

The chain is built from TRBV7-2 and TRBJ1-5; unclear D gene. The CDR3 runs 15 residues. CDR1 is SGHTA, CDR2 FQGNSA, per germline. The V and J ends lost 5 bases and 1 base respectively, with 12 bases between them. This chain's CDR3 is CASSPQVSSNQPQHF. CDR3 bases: TGTGCCAGCAGCCCCCAGGTGAGCAGCAATCAGCCCCAGCATTTT.

DNA of the CDR3: TGCGCCAGCAGCCCCAATGGACAGGAGGAGACCCAGTACTTC. Translated: CASSPNGQEETQYF. The chain has TRBV4-1 and TRBJ2-5; 7 bases are a match to TRBD1. Per germline, CDR1 MGHRA and CDR2 YSYEKL. V lost 4 bases and J lost 5; bases outside the gene matches: 7. The CDR3 runs 14 residues.

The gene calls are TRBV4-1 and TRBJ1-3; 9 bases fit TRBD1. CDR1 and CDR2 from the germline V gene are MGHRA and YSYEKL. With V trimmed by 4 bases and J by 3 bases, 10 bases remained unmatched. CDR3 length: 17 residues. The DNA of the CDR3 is TGCGCCAGCAGCCCCCACACCGGGACAGGGTATGGAAACACCATATATTTT. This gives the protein CASSPHTGTGYGNTIYF.

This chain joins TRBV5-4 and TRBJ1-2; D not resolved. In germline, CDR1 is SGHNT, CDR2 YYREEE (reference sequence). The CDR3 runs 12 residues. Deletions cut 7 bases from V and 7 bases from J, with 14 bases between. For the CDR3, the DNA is TGTGCCAGCGAACCCCCTGAGGGTGGCTACACCTTC. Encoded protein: CASEPPEGGYTF.

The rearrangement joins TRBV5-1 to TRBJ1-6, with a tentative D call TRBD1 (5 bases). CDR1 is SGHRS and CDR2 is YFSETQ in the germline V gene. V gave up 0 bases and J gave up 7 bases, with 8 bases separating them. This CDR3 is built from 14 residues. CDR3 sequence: CASSLGQGNSPLHF. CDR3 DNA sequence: TGCGCCAGCAGCTTGGGGCAGGGAAATTCACCCCTCCACTTT. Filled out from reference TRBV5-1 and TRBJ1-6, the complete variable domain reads KAGVTQTPRYLIKTRGQQVTLSCSPISGHRSVSWYQQTPGQGLQFLFEYFSETQRNKGNFPGRFSGRQFSNSRSEMNVSTLELGDSALYLCASSLGQGNSPLHFGNGTRLTVT.